Below, 16 T cell receptor beta chains from the same sample are listed, as sequenced in a study of OX40 agonist ivuxolimab in advanced cancers. This table comes from immunoSEQ multiplex PCR, and its TCRdb copy is limited to in-frame clones, with some not included. The data show 37,000 or so clones, 70% to 90% seen once. Specimen: CD4+ or CD8+ T cells sorted from blood, collected in a trial of the OX40 agonist ivuxolimab. All receptors come from an adult with an advanced solid tumor such as melanoma, head and neck, liver or kidney cancer.

The chain joins TRBV7-3 to TRBJ2-2; D possibly corresponds to TRBD2 (6 bases). V was clipped by 2 bases and J by 5 bases, with 12 bases between them. Germline lookup yields CDR1 SGHTA and CDR2 FQGTGA. CDR3 length: 15 residues. The DNA of the CDR3 is TGTGCCAGCAGCTTAGCTAGCCGGGGGACCGGGGAGCTGTTTTTT. This sequence encodes CASSLASRGTGELFF.

V usage is TRBV9 and J usage is TRBJ2-1; 8 nucleotides align to TRBD2. Looked up from germline, CDR1 is SGDLS and CDR2 is YYNGEE. CDR3 size: 18 residues. Trimming cost V 1 base and J 1 base; bases outside gene matches: 10. The CDR3 reads CASSVKGAGEESYNEQFF. The CDR3 DNA reads as TGTGCCAGCAGCGTAAAAGGAGCGGGAGAGGAATCCTACAATGAGCAGTTCTTC.

V and J are TRBV7-8 and TRBJ1-4; the match to TRBD1 covers 9 bases. Trimming cost V 5 bases and J 5 bases; bases outside gene matches: 12. CDR1 and CDR2 from the germline V gene are SGHVS and FQNEAQ. CDR3 length: 17 amino acids. The DNA for the CDR3 is TGTGCCAGCAGCCCCAGGACAGGGGAGTCCATCAATGAAAAACTGTTTTTT. Protein sequence: CASSPRTGESINEKLFF.

The chain links TRBV13 to TRBJ2-5, with D possibly called TRBD1 or TRBD2 (5 bases each). V lost 7 bases, J lost 9 bases, and 21 bases lay in between. Germline V gene data show CDR1 as PRHDT and CDR2 as FYEKMQ (reference sequence). The CDR3 consists of 14 residues. The CDR3 sequence is CASTTGTSFGAQYF. The CDR3 DNA is TGTGCCAGCACCACCGGGACCTCTTTCGGGGCCCAGTACTTC.

CDR3 DNA sequence: TGCAGCGTGGCAGCGGTTCAGGCTCAAGAGACCCAGTACTTC. Encoded protein: CSVAAVQAQETQYF. The chain combines TRBV29-1 with TRBJ2-5; maybe TRBD2 (5 bases). Germline V gene sequence: CDR1 SQVTM, CDR2 ANQGSEA. The CDR3 runs 14 residues. The V end lost 6 bases, the J end lost 2 bases, and 16 bases lay between the germline ends. The full variable domain, its missing parts supplied by reference TRBV29-1 and TRBJ2-5, is SAVISQKPSRDICQRGTSLTIQCQVDSQVTMMFWYRQQPGQSLTLIATANQGSEATYESGFVIDKFPISRPNLTFSTLTVSNMSPEDSSIYLCSVAAVQAQETQYFGPGTRLLVL.

The chain couples TRBV6-1 to TRBJ1-5, with a tentative D call TRBD1 (6 bases). Trimming left V 2 bases short and J 5 bases short, with 13 bases between. Germline V gene data show CDR1 as MNHNS and CDR2 as SASEGT. The CDR3 extends over 15 amino acids. The CDR3, as DNA: TGTGCCAGCAGTGAACGCACAGGGCTGTATCAGCCCCAGCATTTT. Residues: CASSERTGLYQPQHF.

The chain has TRBV4-3 and TRBJ1-2, with a possible D match to TRBD1 (6 bases). This CDR3 is 15 amino acids long. V lost 3 bases, J lost 4 bases, and 15 bases lay in between. CDR1 is LGHNA, CDR2 YSLEER, per germline. CDR3 amino acids: CASSQGRGAIYGYTF. The CDR3 DNA reads as TGCGCCAGCAGCCAGGGGCGGGGGGCGATCTATGGCTACACCTTC.

The rearrangement joins TRBV4-1 to TRBJ1-4, with D possibly being TRBD1 (6 bases). The germline V gene has CDR1 MGHRA and CDR2 YSYEKL. Trimming pared 1 base from V and 4 bases from J, leaving 13 bases between. The CDR3 totals 16 residues. CDR3 DNA: TGCGCCAGCAGCCAAGTGTACGACAGGTATAATGAAAAACTGTTTTTT. The encoded protein is CASSQVYDRYNEKLFF.

The rearrangement uses TRBV5-1 and TRBJ2-1, with no clear D. Germline V lookup: CDR1 SGHRS, CDR2 YFSETQ. Trimming shortened V by 3 bases and J by 3 bases, and 10 bases separated the two germline ends. The length of the CDR3 is 14 residues. CDR3 loop: CASSSETDYNEQFF. CDR3 DNA: TGCGCCAGCAGCTCTGAGACTGACTACAATGAGCAGTTCTTC. Filled out from reference TRBV5-1 and TRBJ2-1, the complete variable domain reads KAGVTQTPRYLIKTRGQQVTLSCSPISGHRSVSWYQQTPGQGLQFLFEYFSETQRNKGNFPGRFSGRQFSNSRSEMNVSTLELGDSALYLCASSSETDYNEQFFGPGTRLTVL.

DNA for the CDR3: TGCAGCGTTCCACCAGGTCCTGAAGCTTTCTTT. Residues: CSVPPGPEAFF. The V call is TRBV29-1, the J call TRBJ1-1; D call uncertain. In germline, CDR1 is SQVTM, CDR2 ANQGSEA. The CDR3 consists of 11 residues. Trimming stripped 5 bases from V and 6 bases from J, with 10 bases between.

This chain uses TRBV13 with TRBJ2-5; 11 bases map to TRBD2. Trimming took 2 bases from V and 4 from J; bases not matched to a gene: 6. CDR1 is PRHDT and CDR2 is FYEKMQ in the germline V gene (reference sequence). The length of the CDR3 is 16 residues. This CDR3 reads CASSLRTSGRGETQYF. Written as DNA, the CDR3 is TGTGCCAGCAGCTTACGGACTAGCGGGCGAGGAGAGACCCAGTACTTC. Full variable domain (missing parts from reference TRBV13 and TRBJ2-5): AAGVIQSPRHLIKEKRETATLKCYPIPRHDTVYWYQQGPGQDPQFLISFYEKMQSDKGSIPDRFSAQQFSDYHSELNMSSLELGDSALYFCASSLRTSGRGETQYFGPGTRLLVL.

V is TRBV5-4 and J is TRBJ1-6; D is ambiguous. The V gene lost 0 bases and the J gene lost 7 bases, with 8 bases spanning the gap. The CDR3 has 14 amino acids. Germline CDR1 and CDR2: SGHNT and YYREEE (reference sequence). CDR3 protein: CASSLVAWNSPLHF. The CDR3 DNA sequence: TGTGCCAGCAGCTTGGTGGCTTGGAATTCACCCCTCCACTTT.

The V and J genes are TRBV4-3 and TRBJ2-7; 9 nucleotides align to TRBD1. Germline trimming cut 0 bases from V and 4 bases from J; bases unmatched to any gene: 4. There are 15 residues in the CDR3. Per germline, CDR1 LGHNA and CDR2 YSLEER. The DNA for the CDR3 is TGCGCCAGCAGCCAAGATCGGGGACAGGGTTACGAGCAGTACTTC. This sequence encodes CASSQDRGQGYEQYF.

This clone has only one observation. The CDR3 DNA is TGTGCCAGCACCCTGACAGGTACCGGGGAGCTGTTTTTT. Its protein is CASTLTGTGELFF. The chain uses TRBV28 and TRBJ2-2; D possibly corresponds to TRBD1 (6 bases). CDR3 length: 13 residues. V was pared by 7 bases and J by 5 bases, with 11 bases between. Germline values: CDR1 MDHEN, CDR2 SYDVKM.

A note on this clone: The sample holds other DNA sequences that translate to the same CDR3. V usage is TRBV5-1 and J usage is TRBJ2-7; D possibly uses TRBD1 or TRBD2 (5 bases each). The ends were cut back, 0 bases at V and 0 bases at J, with 7 bases in the middle. The CDR3 is 14 residues long. Per germline, CDR1 SGHRS and CDR2 YFSETQ. The CDR3 DNA reads TGCGCCAGCAGCTTGGGGGGGAGCTCCTACGAGCAGTACTTC. Its protein is CASSLGGSSYEQYF.

The chain links TRBV5-4 to TRBJ2-7; D is uncertain. The CDR3 runs 12 residues. Trimming removed 4 bases from V and 5 bases from J, with 10 bases in between. Germline assignment: CDR1 SGHNT and CDR2 YYREEE (reference sequence). The CDR3 coding sequence is TGTGCCAGCAGCCTGGGATTCGACGAGCAGTACTTC. This sequence encodes CASSLGFDEQYF.